The present TCR beta chain was sequenced within a study of CDR3 diversity in severe acne. TCRdb re-called the PCR reads with MiXCR, one entry per CDR3 protein. The table records more than 85,000 distinct CDR3 sequences, 45% to 50% of them present only once. V lost 0 bases to trimming and J lost 2 bases, with 16 bases between them. In germline, CDR1 is ENHRY, CDR2 SYGVKD. The CDR3 has 17 residues. The sequenced material came from blood. The sequence was collected from a male donor in good health, serving as a control. V usage is TRBV10-3 and J usage is TRBJ1-2, with D tentatively TRBD1 (5 bases). The CDR3 DNA sequence: TGTGCCATCAGTGAGTCGGGACTGATTAATACAAACTATGGCTACACCTTC. It codes for CAISESGLINTNYGYTF.